Below, 13 T cell receptor beta chains from the same sample are listed, as sequenced in a study of T cell clonality in common variable immunodeficiency. Findings and caveats of the study: Fewer deletions and N-nucleotide insertions were reportedly seen in common variable immunodeficiency TCR beta sequences.

Antigens for these TCRs are unknown. The protocol was immunoSEQ multiplex PCR, while the TCRdb copy is restricted to in-frame clones and leaves out a portion. The sample is made up of around 40,000 clones, none counted only once. Sequenced sample: peripheral blood mononuclear cells. These receptors were taken from a human donor with common variable immunodeficiency.

CDR3 region: CASSIDGRGRTEAFF. CDR3 DNA, as far as it was read: TGTGCCAGTAGTATAGACGGCAGGGGACGCACTGAA. This chain joins TRBV19 and TRBJ1-1, with D possibly matching TRBD1 (6 bases). The read gets to within 3 residues of the CDR3 end, and the germline J gene fills in the rest. Trimming stripped 0 bases from V and 4 bases from J, with 12 bases between. Per germline, CDR1 LNHDA and CDR2 SQIVND (reference sequence). The CDR3 spans 15 residues.

This clone was observed many times. Read sequence stops 3 residues before the CDR3 end, and the germline J gene provides the missing end. The chain is built from TRBV2 and TRBJ2-7; maybe TRBD1 (5 bases). V was shortened by 6 bases and J by 4 bases, with 10 bases between the two germline ends. The CDR3 spans 12 residues. Germline lookup yields CDR1 SNHLY and CDR2 FYNNEI. This CDR3 is CASSRETYEQYF. Partial CDR3 DNA: TGTGCCAGCAGCAGGGAAACTTACGAG.

The sample holds a few counts of this clone. The read halts 3 residues ahead of the CDR3 end, with the missing end drawn from the germline J gene. The chain links TRBV30 to TRBJ1-5, with 9 bases fitting TRBD1. The CDR3 covers 13 residues. The germline V gene encodes CDR1 GTSNPN and CDR2 SVGIG (reference sequence). V was clipped by 3 bases and J by 5 bases; unmatched bases: 2. The covered CDR3 bases are TGTGCCTGGAGGGGACAGGGTGATCAGCCC. Encoded protein: CAWRGQGDQP. The CDR3 in its entirety is CAWRGQGDQPQHF.

Ten or more counts support this clone. The read stops 3 residues short of the end of the CDR3; the missing end is completed from the germline J gene. The chain carries TRBV20-1 and TRBJ2-7, with 11 bases matching TRBD1. CDR1 is DFQATT, CDR2 SNEGSKA, per germline (reference sequence). V dropped 5 bases and J dropped 5; count of bases not matched to a gene: 5. The CDR3 has 13 amino acids. This chain's CDR3 is CSAGTGGRDEQYF. The CDR3 DNA, read in part, is TGCAGTGCTGGGACAGGGGGGCGGGACGAG.

This clone was counted a few times. From the germline J gene comes the end of the CDR3, since the read stops 3 residues before it. The gene calls are TRBV7-2 and TRBJ1-5; TRBD1 might be the D (5 bases). In germline, CDR1 is SGHTA, CDR2 FQGNSA. V dropped 4 bases and J dropped 0 bases, with 7 bases sitting between them. The CDR3 contains 14 residues. The CDR3 spells CASSSTGSNQPQHF. CDR3 bases read: TGTGCCAGCAGCTCAACAGGTAGCAATCAGCCC.

This clone has ten or more counts. With the read ending 3 residues before the CDR3 end, the germline J gene is used to fill in that end. J is TRBJ2-7 and V is TRBV7-8; 9 positions agree with TRBD1. The germline CDR1 and CDR2 sequences are SGHVS and FQNEAQ. The CDR3 runs 15 residues. Trimming cost V 2 bases and J 4 bases; bases outside gene matches: 6. The CDR3 sequence: CASSLLQGAMYEQYF. CDR3 DNA, as far as it was read: TGTGCCAGCAGCTTACTACAGGGGGCGATGTACGAG.

This clone was seen a handful of times. The read terminates 3 residues ahead of where the CDR3 ends, so the germline J gene completes it. V and J are TRBV20-1 and TRBJ2-5; 7 bases are shared with TRBD2. CDR3 length: 13 residues. The germline V gene encodes CDR1 DFQATT and CDR2 SNEGSKA (reference sequence). The J segment lost 0 bases and the V segment lost 4 bases, leaving 2 bases of the junction unmatched. CDR3 region: CSATTSDQETQYF. The CDR3 bases that were read are TGCAGTGCTACCACTAGCGACCAAGAGACC.

This clone was counted many times. From the germline J gene comes the end of the CDR3, since the read stops 3 residues before it. The chain recombines TRBV4-2 with TRBJ2-5; TRBD1 aligns across 8 bases. The V and J ends lost 0 bases and 2 bases, in that order; junction bases with no gene match: 8. The CDR3 loop spans 17 amino acids. Germline CDR1 is LGHNA and CDR2 is YNFKEQ. The sequenced CDR3 bases are TGTGCCAGCAGCCAAGAAGTACCCAACAGGGGGCAAGAGACC. Translating it yields CASSQEVPNRGQET. The full CDR3 reads CASSQEVPNRGQETQYF.

This clone was seen at least ten times. Read sequence stops 3 residues before the CDR3 end, and the germline J gene provides the missing end. The chain links TRBV5-5 to TRBJ1-4; a possible D gene is TRBD1 (6 bases). This CDR3 contains 14 residues. Germline CDR1 reads SGHKS; CDR2 reads YYEKEE (reference sequence). Between the trimmed V and J ends, which lost 2 bases and 6 bases, there was a span of 11 bases. CDR3 sequence: CASSLSGEHEKLFF. The sequenced part of the CDR3 DNA is TGTGCCAGCAGCTTATCAGGGGAGCATGAAAAA. Supplemented by reference TRBV5-5 and TRBJ1-4, the full variable domain reads DAGVTQSPTHLIKTRGQQVTLRCSPISGHKSVSWYQQVLGQGPQFIFQYYEKEERGRGNFPDRFSARQFPNYSSELNVNALLLGDSALYLCASSLSGEHEKLFFGSGTQLSVL.

A remark on this clone: The read ends 3 residues shy of where the CDR3 ends; the end is completed using the germline J gene. The chain joins TRBV7-9 to TRBJ2-7, with 7 bases identical to TRBD1. CDR3 length: 15 residues. V shed 4 bases, J shed 1 base, and the junction held 7 bases outside the gene matches. Germline loops: CDR1 SEHNR, CDR2 FQNEAQ (reference sequence). The part of the CDR3 DNA that was read is TGTGCCAGCAGCTCCACCTCGGACAGGTCCTACGAG. Its translation is CASSSTSDRSYE. The entire CDR3 protein is CASSSTSDRSYEQYF.

This clone was detected many times. CDR3 DNA, as far as it was read: TGTGCCAGTCGTACTCGACTAGCGGGGGACCAAGAGACC. This translates into CASRTRLAGDQET. The entire CDR3 sequence reads CASRTRLAGDQETQYF. The chain combines TRBV19 with TRBJ2-5; 12 bases match TRBD2. The read ends 3 residues before the CDR3 terminus; that terminus is restored from the germline J gene. The trim removed 8 bases at V and 0 bases at J, leaving 7 bases unmatched. Germline V gene lookup returns CDR1 LNHDA and CDR2 SQIVND (reference sequence). The CDR3 covers 16 residues.

A few counts support this clone. Coverage ceases 3 residues before the CDR3 finishes, and the germline J gene fills in the end. J is TRBJ2-7 and V is TRBV10-1; D not certain. The CDR3 contains 11 residues. Germline assignment: CDR1 WNHNN and CDR2 SYGVQD (reference sequence). Trimming pared 3 bases from V and 4 bases from J, leaving 4 bases between. The CDR3 sequence is CASSDQYEQYF. The part of the CDR3 DNA that was read is TGCGCCAGCAGTGACCAGTACGAG.

This clone was picked up many times. From the germline J gene comes the end of the CDR3, since the read stops 3 residues before it. V usage is TRBV18 and J usage is TRBJ2-5; a possible D gene is TRBD1 (5 bases). CDR3 size: 12 residues. CDR1 is KGHSH, CDR2 LQKENI, per germline. The germline V and J ends were trimmed by 7 bases and 2 bases, with 8 bases remaining between them. The CDR3 spells CASYSGQETQYF. The sequenced part of the CDR3 DNA is TGTGCCAGCTATTCAGGGCAAGAGACC.